The present T cell receptor beta chain was sequenced within a study of T cells in Graves' hyperthyroidism and ophthalmopathy. Germline trimming cut 2 bases from V and 2 bases from J; bases unmatched to any gene: 5. The germline V gene encodes CDR1 DFQATT and CDR2 SNEGSKA (reference sequence). This CDR3 comprises 15 residues. Authors of the study amplified TCR beta CDR3 regions from RNA transcripts. The HTBI primer set was used in a first-round RT-PCR of the TCR CDR3. TCRdb reprocessed the multiplex PCR reads via MiXCR and lists one record per CDR3 protein. The table has approximately 590,000 distinct CDR3 sequences, roughly 14% seen once; the top ten hold approximately 7%. This clonotype occurred many times. Antigen unknown. Study results and limitations: Classification by a 13 V-J model distinguished ophthalmopathy from stable hyperthyroidism.

The study excluded patients with uncontrolled infection, other autoimmune disease, pregnancy or lactation. The clonotype comes from a woman aged 25 to 45 with Graves' hyperthyroidism. The sample was blood. The rearrangement links TRBV20-1 to TRBJ2-3; 9 bases align to TRBD2. The CDR3 DNA reads as TGCAGTGCTAGATTGACTAGCGGATACACAGATACGCAGTATTTT. It translates to CSARLTSGYTDTQYF.